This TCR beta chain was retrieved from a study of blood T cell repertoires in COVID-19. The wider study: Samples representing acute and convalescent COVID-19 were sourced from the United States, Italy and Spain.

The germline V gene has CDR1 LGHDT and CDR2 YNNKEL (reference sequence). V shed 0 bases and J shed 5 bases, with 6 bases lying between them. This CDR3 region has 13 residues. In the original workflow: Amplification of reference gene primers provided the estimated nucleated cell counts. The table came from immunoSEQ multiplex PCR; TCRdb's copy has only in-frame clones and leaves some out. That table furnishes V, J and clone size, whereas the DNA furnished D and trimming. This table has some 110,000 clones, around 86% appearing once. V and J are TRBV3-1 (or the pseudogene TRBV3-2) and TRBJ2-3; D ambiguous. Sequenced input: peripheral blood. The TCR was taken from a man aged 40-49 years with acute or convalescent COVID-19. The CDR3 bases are TGTGCCAGCAGCCAAGAAATCGGAGATACGCAGTATTTT. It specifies CASSQEIGDTQYF.